These 10 T cell receptor beta chains originate from one sample sequenced in a study of blood T cell repertoires in COVID-19. Profiled with immunoSEQ multiplex PCR; TCRdb holds only in-frame clones, not every one. The profile shows roughly 150,000 clones, roughly 80% of them singletons. Sequencing used PBMCs or T cells enriched from blood (not recorded which). All receptors come from a woman aged 50 to 60 who had recovered from COVID-19.

The chain uses TRBV28 and TRBJ2-1; 7 nucleotides agree with TRBD1. CDR1 is MDHEN, CDR2 SYDVKM, per germline. This CDR3 is built from 15 residues. With V trimmed by 5 bases and J by 3 bases, 7 bases remained unmatched. CDR3 DNA sequence: TGTGCCAGCAGTCGACAGGGTGTTAGCTACAATGAGCAGTTCTTC. Residues: CASSRQGVSYNEQFF.

The chain employs TRBV19 and TRBJ2-5; D possibly corresponds to TRBD1 (5 bases). V lost 5 bases to trimming and J lost 5 bases, with 15 bases between them. In germline, CDR1 is LNHDA, CDR2 SQIVND (reference sequence). The CDR3 is 14 amino acids. The chain's CDR3 is CASSPPGWPETQYF. The DNA for the CDR3 is TGTGCCAGTAGTCCCCCAGGGTGGCCGGAGACCCAGTACTTC.

Only a few counts were recorded for this clone. The gene calls are TRBV5-5 and TRBJ1-2, with 7 nucleotides matching TRBD1. This CDR3 has 16 amino acids. Germline V gene sequence: CDR1 SGHKS, CDR2 YYEKEE (reference sequence). The ends lost 2 bases at V and 3 bases at J; junction bases unmatched: 10. CDR3 loop: CASSFSGTDSYYGYTF. CDR3 coding DNA: TGTGCCAGCAGCTTCTCCGGGACAGATAGCTACTATGGCTACACCTTC.

CDR3 in DNA: TGCAGCGTTCATCGGACTAGCATAAACAATGAGCAGTTCTTC. Translating gives CSVHRTSINNEQFF. The J gene is TRBJ2-1, the V gene TRBV29-1; 8 bases match TRBD2. Germline CDR1 SQVTM, CDR2 ANQGSEA. The CDR3 sequence is 14 residues long. V lost 5 bases and J lost 5; bases outside the gene matches: 8.

DNA of the CDR3: TGTGCCAGCAGCCTAATGGCGGGGAAGGGAGACGGCTACACCTTC. Translated, it gives CASSLMAGKGDGYTF. The chain couples TRBV4-2 to TRBJ1-2; D unclear. The germline V gene encodes CDR1 LGHNA and CDR2 YNFKEQ. Trimming took off 4 bases at V and 8 bases at J, with 20 bases between the two ends. CDR3 length equals 15 residues.

The genes are TRBV5-6 and TRBJ1-2, with 7 bases lining up with TRBD1. This CDR3 comprises 15 residues. V dropped 0 bases and J dropped 4; count of bases not matched to a gene: 6. The germline V gene has CDR1 SGHDT and CDR2 YYEEEE. CDR3 nucleotides: TGTGCCAGCAGCTTGGGACAGGGAAGTTTCTATGGCTACACCTTC. Encoded protein: CASSLGQGSFYGYTF. The variable domain in full, with the rest retrieved from reference TRBV5-6 and TRBJ1-2, is DAGVTQSPTHLIKTRGQQVTLRCSPKSGHDTVSWYQQALGQGPQFIFQYYEEEERQRGNFPDRFSGHQFPNYSSELNVNALLLGDSALYLCASSLGQGSFYGYTFGSGTRLTVV.

DNA for the CDR3: TGTGCCAGCAGCTTATTCCCGGGGGCACCCCTCCACTTT. Translated: CASSLFPGAPLHF. This sequence joins TRBV11-3 and TRBJ1-6; TRBD1 might be the D (5 bases). The V gene's germline CDR1 is SGHNT and CDR2 YENEEA. The CDR3 runs to 13 residues. Trimming cost V 2 bases and J 11 bases, with 10 bases left between them.

V and J are TRBV9 and TRBJ2-2; TRBD2 matches 7 bases. The trim removed 0 bases at V and 4 bases at J, leaving 6 bases unmatched. Germline-derived CDR1 and CDR2 are SGDLS and YYNGEE. CDR3 length: 16 residues. DNA of the CDR3: TGTGCCAGCAGCGTAGAAAGCGGGGCCGTCACCGGGGAGCTGTTTTTT. It is translated as CASSVESGAVTGELFF.

In nucleotides, the CDR3 is TGTGCCAGCAGCTCGGATGTTAGCGGGGTTAGCACAGATACGCAGTATTTT. Translation gives CASSSDVSGVSTDTQYF. The chain joins TRBV5-4 to TRBJ2-3, with 8 bases that match TRBD2. The CDR3 totals 17 residues. Trimming took 3 bases from V and 0 from J; bases not matched to a gene: 9. CDR1 SGHNT and CDR2 YYREEE come from the germline V gene (reference sequence).

V gene TRBV7-9 combines with J gene TRBJ1-5, with a weak D call TRBD1 (6 bases). V shed 1 base and J shed 7 bases, with 11 bases lying between them. The CDR3 totals 14 residues. In germline, CDR1 is SEHNR, CDR2 FQNEAQ (reference sequence). The CDR3 DNA reads TGTGCCAGCAGCTTAGGTGCAGGGGTCCAGCCCCAGCATTTT. Amino acid sequence: CASSLGAGVQPQHF. The variable domain in full, completed from reference TRBV7-9 and TRBJ1-5, reads DTGVSQNPRHKITKRGQNVTFRCDPISEHNRLYWYRQTLGQGPEFLTYFQNEAQLEKSRLLSDRFSAERPKGSFSTLEIQRTEQGDSAMYLCASSLGAGVQPQHFGDGTRLSIL.